This T cell receptor beta chain stems from a study of T-cell memory formation after mild COVID-19. Regarding the study as a whole: In pre-infection memory, a portion of responding clones appeared, which suggested that cross-reactive memory joined.

The CDR3 is made up of 14 amino acids. Germline V lookup: CDR1 SGHDT, CDR2 YYEEEE. V lost 0 bases to trimming and J lost 0 bases, with 6 bases between them. After 5'RACE with constant-segment primers, TCR alpha and TCR beta cDNA libraries carrying sample barcodes and UMIs were obtained. TCRdb independently ran MiXCR on the 5' RACE reads; one entry per CDR3 protein. The sample records 450,000 to 700,000 distinct CDR3 sequences, approximately 19% being singletons. Concerning this clonotype itself: Its specificity is unknown.

The V and J genes are TRBV5-6 and TRBJ2-5; D remains unclear. The sample comprised PBMCs or a T cell subset sorted from them (not recorded which). The TCR originated in an adult woman who had mild COVID-19 (a few samples of this study predate the infection). Cell type and time point are not known. The CDR3 nucleotides read TGTGCCAGCAGCTTGGCTGCATACCAAGAGACCCAGTACTTC. It codes for CASSLAAYQETQYF.